This T cell receptor (beta chain) stems from a study of T cell responses to AZD1222 COVID-19 vaccine (dated by TCRdb to about 2021). The study in broad terms: AZD1222 recipients given second doses at about 4 weeks or at about 12 weeks were pooled, since spike-specific TCR depth and breadth were not found to differ between the two schedules. Enrollment into the trials was organized by age into subgroups of 18-55, 56-69 and 70-plus years, and those subgroups contained approximately 150, 30 and 60 TCR-sequenced participants, respectively. TCR sequencing was performed for 230 to 250 trial participants, of whom around 200 were given two doses of AZD1222 and around 26 were given two doses of MenACWY control vaccine. General findings and caveats noted by the study authors: Most participants were white British and females outnumbered males, and the authors suggested that clonal diversity may have been underestimated. Epitopes outside the regions mutated in the B.1.351 and B.1.1.7 variants were reportedly recognized by nearly half of the unique spike-specific TCRs. In the small 56-69-year group, the increase in depth fell short of significance, most likely because of low power. Only a handful of AZD1222 recipients were SARS-CoV-2 seropositive at baseline, limiting conclusions about previously exposed vaccinees. Because no samples from the day 14 peak response were available, repertoires could be characterized only after the peak T cell response. Spike-specific TCR breadth and depth rose significantly after two AZD1222 doses compared with day 0 and with MenACWY recipients. CD4 TCRs associated with the vaccine covered the entire spike protein, and the dominant responses were in regions 160-218 and 743-854.

From the cysteine through the phenylalanine, the CDR3 covers 15 amino acids. Only the CDR3 portion is preserved as DNA: 45 bases, with reading frame beginning at the first base. V lost 2 bases and J lost 0 bases; the stretch between them is 11 bases long. CDR1 MNHNY and CDR2 SVGAGI are derived from the germline V gene (reference sequence). With regard to this clone: Its antigen is not yet known. No much larger clone is present one base from it, and per-base qualities are unavailable.

The CDR3 regions of human TCRbeta chains were analyzed by immunosequencing. The original pipeline was this. Repertoire TCRs were checked for matches against a reference library of SARS-CoV-2-specific TCRs that had been generated using the MIRA antigen-specificity platform. Breadth was defined as the fraction of unique TCRs that were SARS-CoV-2-associated. Depth was defined as the fraction of total T cells that were SARS-CoV-2-associated. Using the MIRA data, each spike-specific TCR was mapped to the spike region that the TCR reacts to and placed in a CD4 or CD8 class. Log10-transformed breadth and depth values were compared by one-way ANOVA with Sidak's multiple comparisons tests. TCRdb mirrors the immuneACCESS table, restricted to in-frame sequences. Some clones are absent from its copies; in checked studies, under half trace to an unresolved V gene, and the reason for the others is unknown. Clone size and the V and J calls come from that table; the DNA yielded D and trimming. The table for this sample lists more than 95,000 clones; 70% to 90% of them were counted only once. 1.5% to 1.9% of the sample goes to the ten largest clones.

Sample time point, as interpreted from the label and publication: baseline before first vaccination. Samples from vaccinated people were obtained from the UK trials COV001 and COV002, which included a single-blind randomized controlled phase 2/3 trial of AZD1222 (ChAdOx1 nCoV-19) in healthy adults. For TCRbeta chain sequencing, PBMC samples from trial participants were taken at day 0 and at day 28 after the second dose. The starting material was peripheral blood, obtained on day 0 of AZD1222 vaccination. The chain is encoded by TRBV6-6 joined to TRBJ2-7; matching of 6 bases hints at TRBD2 as the D gene. This sequence was found in an adult in good health. The nucleotide sequence is given as TGTGCCAGCAGTTACCCCGGTAGCGGCTCCTACGAGCAGTACTTC. It encodes CASSYPGSGSYEQYF.